The next 16 T cell receptor beta chains were all read from a single sample in a study of T-cell memory formation after mild COVID-19. TCRdb passed the 5' RACE reads through MiXCR, listing each CDR3 protein once. The sample consists of over 40,000 distinct CDR3 sequences, approximately 12% of them appearing once. The sequencing input was PBMCs or a T cell subset sorted from them (not recorded which). These receptors were obtained from a man between 18 and 35 years old who had mild COVID-19 (a few samples of this study predate the infection). Cell type and time point are not known.

This clonotype occurred a few times. The chain is built from TRBV20-1 and TRBJ1-1, with unresolved D. Germline CDR1 is DFQATT and CDR2 is SNEGSKA (reference sequence). V lost 2 bases, J lost 13 bases, and 17 bases lay in between. The CDR3 spans 12 residues. CDR3 nucleotide sequence: TGCAGTGCTAGACCCCTAGGGCAGTACCGTTTCTTT. It translates to CSARPLGQYRFF.

The chain uses TRBV6-2 or TRBV6-3 and TRBJ2-7; D is uncertain. Trimming took 6 bases from V and 2 from J, leaving 17 bases between them. Germline V gives CDR1 MNHEY, CDR2 SVGEGT. This CDR3 region has 15 residues. In nucleotides, the CDR3 is TGTGCCAGCAGAAGGACGGATTCGTGGGCCTACGAGCAGTACTTC. Translated, it gives CASRRTDSWAYEQYF.

This clonotype was detected only a few times. The chain recombines TRBV5-1 with TRBJ2-5; D ambiguous. This CDR3 region has 12 residues. The V gene's germline CDR1 is SGHRS and CDR2 YFSETQ. V was pared by 5 bases and J by 0 bases, with 5 bases between. CDR3 nucleotides: TGCGCCAGCAGTAGAAACCAAGAGACCCAGTACTTC. Translating gives CASSRNQETQYF.

This clonotype has only a few counts. V and J are TRBV28 and TRBJ2-7; D remains ambiguous. This CDR3 has 13 amino acids. In germline, CDR1 is MDHEN, CDR2 SYDVKM. V was shortened by 1 base and J by 3 bases, with 7 bases between the two germline ends. In DNA, the CDR3 is TGTGCCAGCAGTTTATTGGAGCGCTACGAGCAGTACTTC. It is translated as CASSLLERYEQYF.

The chain is built from TRBV25-1 and TRBJ2-7, with TRBD1 matching over 7 bases. V gave up 4 bases and J gave up 0 bases; unmatched junction bases: 9. Germline CDR1 and CDR2: MGHDK and SYGVNS. The length of the CDR3 is 16 residues. The CDR3 nucleotides are TGTGCCAGCAGTGCACCCGGGACAGTGAACTCCTACGAGCAGTACTTC. This sequence encodes CASSAPGTVNSYEQYF.

The gene calls are TRBV12-3 or TRBV12-4 and TRBJ2-1; D call uncertain. Trimming took 3 bases from V and 7 from J, leaving 4 bases between them. This CDR3 is built from 11 residues. As DNA, the CDR3 is TGTGCCAGCAGTTTGGTAAATGAGCAGTTCTTC. Protein product: CASSLVNEQFF.

This clonotype was recorded many times. The gene calls are TRBV9 and TRBJ2-5, with TRBD1 as a possible D gene (5 bases). Germline V gene data show CDR1 as SGDLS and CDR2 as YYNGEE. V gave up 0 bases and J gave up 5 bases, with 14 bases separating them. The CDR3 spans 15 residues. As DNA, the CDR3 is TGTGCCAGCAGCGTAGACGGAGCTTCAGGGGAGACCCAGTACTTC. It yields the protein CASSVDGASGETQYF.

This clonotype was observed a handful of times. The chain uses TRBV7-2 and TRBJ1-2; D is undetermined. V gave up 5 bases and J gave up 2 bases, with 12 bases separating them. This CDR3 contains 14 residues. From germline, CDR1 is SGHTA and CDR2 FQGNSA. CDR3 sequence: CASSRLPSNYGYTF. For the CDR3, the DNA is TGTGCCAGCAGCCGGCTCCCGTCCAACTATGGCTACACCTTC.

Many counts were recorded for this clonotype. This chain uses TRBV5-5 with TRBJ2-3, with TRBD2 as a possible D gene (6 bases). The CDR3 is 14 residues long. From germline, CDR1 is SGHKS and CDR2 YYEKEE (reference sequence). The V end lost 2 bases, the J end lost 4 bases, and 11 bases lay between the germline ends. CDR3 loop: CASSLRGIADTQYF. For the CDR3, the DNA is TGTGCCAGCAGCTTACGGGGGATCGCAGATACGCAGTATTTT.

This clonotype was counted a few times. An end of the junction does not agree with germline; a read error may underlie this. The chain recombines TRBV7-7 with TRBJ2-5; 7 bases are a match to TRBD1. The CDR3 has 14 residues. Germline V gene lookup returns CDR1 SSHAT and CDR2 FNYEAQ (reference sequence). The CDR3 is CASSLTGYQETQYF. The CDR3 nucleotides are TGTGCTAGCAGCTTGACAGGGTACCAAGAGACCCAGTACTTC.

The chain employs TRBV6-5 and TRBJ2-1; either TRBD1 or TRBD2 may fit D (5 bases each). The CDR3 is made up of 16 amino acids. The V and J ends lost 0 bases and 5 bases respectively, with 14 bases between them. Germline-derived CDR1 and CDR2 are MNHEY and SVGAGI. CDR3 coding DNA: TGTGCCAGCAGTTACTCGATACGGGGCCACCACAATGAGCAGTTCTTC. This translates into CASSYSIRGHHNEQFF.

CDR3 loop: CASSLVEGGSDTQYF. DNA of the CDR3: TGCGCCAGCAGCCTCGTCGAGGGAGGTTCGGATACGCAGTATTTT. The V gene is TRBV5-1, the J gene TRBJ2-3; a possible D gene is TRBD2 (6 bases). The CDR3 is made up of 15 amino acids. Deletions cut 4 bases from V and 6 bases from J, with 18 bases between. Germline V gives CDR1 SGHRS, CDR2 YFSETQ.

The chain uses TRBV27 and TRBJ1-2; D gene uncertain. Trimming pared 7 bases from V and 4 bases from J, leaving 19 bases between. The germline gives CDR1 MNHEY, CDR2 SMNVEV (reference sequence). This CDR3 has 15 residues. The CDR3 protein is CASTNYTVPRYGYTF. CDR3 coding DNA: TGTGCCAGCACGAATTACACCGTACCGCGCTATGGCTACACCTTC.

The gene calls are TRBV28 and TRBJ1-6; D unclear. Trimming took off 8 bases at V and 6 bases at J, with 8 bases between the two ends. The CDR3 contains 12 residues. Germline V gives CDR1 MDHEN, CDR2 SYDVKM. CDR3 sequence: CASSKLNSPLHF. The DNA for the CDR3 is TGTGCCAGCTCTAAGCTTAATTCACCCCTCCACTTT.

This chain connects TRBV2 to TRBJ1-6, with 7 bases aligning to TRBD1. CDR3 length: 15 residues. V dropped 4 bases and J dropped 8; count of bases not matched to a gene: 8. The germline V gene has CDR1 SNHLY and CDR2 FYNNEI. The CDR3 reads CASSGFQGGDSPLHF. CDR3 sequence (DNA): TGTGCCAGCAGTGGATTTCAGGGGGGGGATTCACCCCTCCACTTT.

This clonotype appeared a few times. V gene TRBV27 combines with J gene TRBJ2-7; 9 bases map to TRBD2. The CDR3 sequence is 15 residues long. Germline V gene lookup returns CDR1 MNHEY and CDR2 SMNVEV (reference sequence). V shed 4 bases and J 2 bases; nucleotides not matched to a gene: 6. CDR3 residues: CASSYKAGGAYEQYF. CDR3 nucleotide sequence: TGTGCCAGCAGTTATAAAGCGGGGGGCGCCTACGAGCAGTACTTC.